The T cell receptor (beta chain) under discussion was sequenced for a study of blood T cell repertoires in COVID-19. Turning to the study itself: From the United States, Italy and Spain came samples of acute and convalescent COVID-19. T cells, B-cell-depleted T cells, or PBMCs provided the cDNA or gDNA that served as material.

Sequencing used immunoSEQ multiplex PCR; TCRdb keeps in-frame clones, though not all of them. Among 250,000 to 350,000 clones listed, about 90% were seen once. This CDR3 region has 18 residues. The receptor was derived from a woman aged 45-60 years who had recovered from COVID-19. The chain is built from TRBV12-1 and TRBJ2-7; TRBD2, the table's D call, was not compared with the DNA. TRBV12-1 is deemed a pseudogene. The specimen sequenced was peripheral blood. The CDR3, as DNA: TGTGCCAGCAGCACTAGCGCGACTCCGCTTCGCACGTCCTACGAGCAGTACTTC. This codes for CASSTSATPLRTSYEQYF.